Detailed here is one T cell receptor (beta chain). Germline values: CDR1 SGHRS, CDR2 YFSETQ. The CDR3 has 14 amino acids. The V end lost 4 bases, the J end lost 1 base, and 12 bases lay between the germline ends. The data were taken from a study of Ad26.COV2.S vaccination and SARS-CoV-2 variants. Study as a whole: Doses of Ad26.COV2.S were injected into muscle once or twice, 56 days apart.

Using immunoSEQ multiplex PCR, the repertoire was profiled, and TCRdb retains in-frame clones only, with some absent. The table shows more than 300,000 clones, with about 86% occurring only once. Regarding treatment: 19 received Ad26.COV2.S at low or high dose, single or two shots; roughly 5 received placebo; per-sample allocation not given. Specimens were obtained on day 63 following the first vaccine or placebo injection. Its platform was an Ad26 vector, and its expressed antigen was Wuhan-strain SARS-CoV-2 spike. J is TRBJ2-7 and V is TRBV5-1; D perhaps matches TRBD2 (6 bases). Sequences were derived from peripheral blood, sampled in a trial of Ad26.COV2.S vaccine versus placebo. This TCR derives from a person aged 18-60 years who received the Ad26.COV2.S COVID-19 vaccine or a placebo. CDR3: CASSTLAHSYEQYF. The DNA of the CDR3 is TGCGCCAGCAGCACTCTAGCGCATTCCTACGAGCAGTACTTC.